Following are 5 T cell receptor beta chains from one sample sequenced in a study of cytomegalovirus exposure and HLA in healthy donors. The PCR had 60 Vbeta and 13 Jbeta primers. The method was immunoSEQ multiplex PCR; TCRdb's version includes in-frame clones alone and lacks a portion of them. Its table lists just over 150,000 clones. Sequencing was carried out using PBMCs. Source of these receptors: a woman aged 60-75 years in good health and CMV-seronegative.

The chain carries TRBV5-4 and TRBJ2-5; 12 bases align to TRBD1. The tail of the sequence fits TRBJ2-7 better, so the J call may be wrong. CDR3 length: 13 residues. Germline assignment: CDR1 SGHNT and CDR2 YYREEE (reference sequence). CDR3 DNA sequence: TGTGCCACCTCCCGGGACAGGGGGCACGAGCAGTACTTC. Protein product: CATSRDRGHEQYF.

The CDR3 bases are TGTGCCAGCAGCCGGAGCGGGGGGGTCTCAGATACGCAGTATTTT. This translates into CASSRSGGVSDTQYF. This sequence joins TRBV7-3 and TRBJ2-3; 10 bases align to TRBD2. Germline-derived CDR1 and CDR2 are SGHTA and FQGTGA. V lost 5 bases to trimming and J lost 4 bases; unmatched junction nucleotides: 6. The CDR3 consists of 15 residues.

The chain employs TRBV14 and TRBJ1-4, with 11 positions matching TRBD1. Trimming cost V 3 bases and J 12 bases; bases outside gene matches: 9. This CDR3 has 15 amino acids. Germline loops: CDR1 SGHDN, CDR2 FVKESK. The CDR3 spells CASSQTRDRGMELFF. CDR3 DNA sequence: TGTGCCAGCAGCCAGACCCGGGACAGGGGGATGGAACTGTTTTTT. Full variable domain (outside the CDR3, taken from reference TRBV14 and TRBJ1-4): EAGVTQFPSHSVIEKGQTVTLRCDPISGHDNLYWYRRVMGKEIKFLLHFVKESKQDESGMPNNRFLAERTGGTYSTLKVQPAELEDSGVYFCASSQTRDRGMELFFGSGTQLSVL.

V and J are TRBV7-9 and TRBJ1-5; D is unclear. Trimming stripped 2 bases from V and 9 bases from J, with 11 bases between. The CDR3 length is 13 residues. The germline gives CDR1 SEHNR, CDR2 FQNEAQ (reference sequence). The DNA of the CDR3 is TGTGCCAGCAGCTTAAGCGAACAACGGCCCCAGCATTTT. It specifies CASSLSEQRPQHF.

This chain uses TRBV11-2 with TRBJ2-4; the match to TRBD1 covers 7 bases. V lost 1 base to trimming and J lost 3 bases; unmatched junction nucleotides: 6. Per the germline V gene, CDR1 is SGHAT and CDR2 is FQNNGV. The CDR3 is 16 residues long. In DNA form, the CDR3 reads TGTGCCAGCAGCTTAGGGGACAGTCGGGACAAAAACATTCAGTACTTC. Translation: CASSLGDSRDKNIQYF.